This TCR beta chain stems from a study of T cells expressing NK-cell markers. Whole-study findings and limits: Once again these clonotypes came out on top in the CD3+CD56-NKG2C+ fraction of a few donors.

Concerning this clonotype: Its antigen is undetermined.

CDR1 and CDR2 from the germline V gene are MNHEY and SVGAGI. The CDR3 is 12 residues long. Generation of TCR beta cDNA was performed by 5'RACE template switching incorporating UMIs. With the 5' RACE reads reprocessed, TCRdb shows one record per CDR3 protein and no DNA. This table holds about 550,000 distinct CDR3 sequences. This receptor was identified in a man aged 18 to 29 in good health. This chain joins TRBV6-5 and TRBJ2-1; TCRdb selects TRBD1, and the lack of DNA leaves this call unchecked. The sequenced sample was blood T cells: a sorted CD56 or NKG2C T cell subset, CD4+ or CD8+ T cells, or bulk PBMC T cells (not recorded which). CDR3 amino acids: CASSLDRGLEFF.